These T cell receptor beta chains were read from a single sample in a study of blood T cell repertoires in COVID-19. The repertoire was sequenced with immunoSEQ multiplex PCR; TCRdb's copy has only in-frame clones and lacks some. The sample records about 190,000 clones, around 83% being singletons. Sequenced input: PBMCs or T cells enriched from blood (not recorded which). All receptors come from a woman in her forties in a cohort exposed to, infected with or recovered from COVID-19 (not recorded which). CDR3s include the opening cysteine and the closing phenylalanine or tryptophan. The order of the fields is D gene, V gene, clone size, J gene, CDR3 DNA, CDR3 protein. D genes are given only for firm matches. Size tells how often a clone was seen (once, few, many) or the class of an expanded clone, and some rows leave it out.

>TRBD2|TRBV3-1/TRBV3-2|.|TRBJ2-3
TGTGCCAGCAGCCAAGATACTAGCGGGGGGGCCGCAGATACGCAGTATTTT
CASSQDTSGGAADTQYF
>.|TRBV20-1|.|TRBJ2-1
TGCAGTGCTAGTCCTAACTACAATGAGCAGTTCTTC
CSASPNYNEQFF
>.|TRBV7-7|.|TRBJ2-3
TGTGCCAGCAGCTTAGCAGGGGGTACAGATACGCAGTATTTT
CASSLAGGTDTQYF
>.|TRBV7-2|.|TRBJ2-1
TGTGCCAGCAGCTTAGGAACGTGGCACAATGAGCAGTTCTTC
CASSLGTWHNEQFF
>.|TRBV28|.|TRBJ1-6
TGTGCCAGCAGCCCATGGTGGGGGGAGCACTCACCCCTCCACTTT
CASSPWWGEHSPLHF
>TRBD1|TRBV19|.|TRBJ1-2
TGTGCCAGTAGTAGGGACAGCTGGATCTATGGCTACACCTTC
CASSRDSWIYGYTF
>.|TRBV4-1|.|TRBJ1-2
TGCGCCAGCAGCCAAGATCGAGTTGGCTACACCTTC
CASSQDRVGYTF
>TRBD2|TRBV5-1|once|TRBJ2-1
TGCGCCAGCAGCCTGGGGAGGGCCAATGAGCAGTTCTTC
CASSLGRANEQFF
>.|TRBV12-3/TRBV12-4|.|TRBJ1-2
TGTGCCAGCAGTTTGCCAGGACAAAATGGCTACACCTTC
CASSLPGQNGYTF
>TRBD1|TRBV4-2|.|TRBJ2-1
TGTGCCAGCAGCCAAGATTGGGACAGGGCTACATCTTACAATGAGCAGTTCTTC
CASSQDWDRATSYNEQFF
>.|TRBV20-1|.|TRBJ2-5
TGCAGTGCCCGAAGCGGGGAGACCCAGTACTTC
CSARSGETQYF
>TRBD2|TRBV11-2|.|TRBJ2-5
TGTGCCAGCAGCTTCGGACTAGCGGGAGGTAACGCTCAAGAGACCCAGTACTTC
CASSFGLAGGNAQETQYF
>.|TRBV5-1|.|TRBJ1-2
TGCGCCAGCAGCTTGGCCACACATTCTAACTATGGCTACACCTTC
CASSLATHSNYGYTF
>.|TRBV7-6|.|TRBJ2-3
TGTGCCAGCAGCCTAAAACAGGGAAGCACAGATACGCAGTATTTT
CASSLKQGSTDTQYF
>.|TRBV28|.|TRBJ1-2
TGTGCCAGCAGTACAGGACATTCTAACTATGGCTACACCTTC
CASSTGHSNYGYTF
>TRBD2|TRBV3-1/TRBV3-2|.|TRBJ2-3
TGTGCCAGCAGCCAAGGGAGCGGGGGTGGGACAGATACGCAGTATTTT
CASSQGSGGGTDTQYF
>TRBD1|TRBV27|once|TRBJ1-6
TGTGCCAGCAGTCCTGGACAGGTTAATTCACCCCTCCACTTT
CASSPGQVNSPLHF
>.|TRBV5-4|once|TRBJ2-7
TGTGCCAGCAGCTTGGGACTTACAACCTACGAGCAGTACTTC
CASSLGLTTYEQYF
>.|TRBV5-5|.|TRBJ2-2
TGTGCCAGCAGCTTGCAGAACACCGGGGAGCTGTTTTTT
CASSLQNTGELFF
>.|TRBV6-5|once|TRBJ2-7
TGTGCCAGCAGTTACAGGAGACAGGGAGGCTACGAGCAGTACTTC
CASSYRRQGGYEQYF